A single sample is the source of the 30 T cell receptor beta chains below, sequenced in a study of blood T cell repertoires in COVID-19. Generated by immunoSEQ multiplex PCR, the TCRdb table keeps only in-frame clones and is missing some. This table has about 230,000 clones, over 75% appearing once. The sequenced material came from PBMCs or T cells enriched from blood (not recorded which). The receptor source for this set is a woman aged 30 to 39 who had been exposed to COVID-19.

This chain uses TRBV15 with TRBJ2-1, with TRBD1 matching 7 bases. J was trimmed by 7 bases and V by 0 bases; bases with no gene match: 9. Germline V gene data show CDR1 as LNHNV and CDR2 as YYDKDF (reference sequence). CDR3 size: 16 residues. The CDR3 region is CATSRDLSTGRNEQFF. CDR3 sequence (DNA): TGTGCCACCAGCAGAGATCTCTCGACAGGGCGAAATGAGCAGTTCTTC.

The V call is TRBV29-1, the J call TRBJ2-3; 10 bases match TRBD2. CDR3 length: 14 amino acids. Trimming removed 8 bases from V and 4 bases from J; junction bases left unmatched: 9. The germline V gene has CDR1 SQVTM and CDR2 ANQGSEA. The CDR3 sequence is CSTSLAGVADTQYF. Here the CDR3 DNA reads TGCAGCACCTCGCTAGCGGGAGTAGCAGATACGCAGTATTTT.

The gene calls are TRBV6-1 and TRBJ1-5; D remains ambiguous. Germline loops: CDR1 MNHNS, CDR2 SASEGT. V shed 4 bases and J shed 0 bases, with 13 bases lying between them. The CDR3 has 16 residues. The CDR3 loop reads CASSVYRGSSNQPQHF. In DNA form, the CDR3 reads TGTGCCAGCAGTGTTTACAGAGGGAGTAGCAATCAGCCCCAGCATTTT.

The chain carries TRBV2 and TRBJ1-2; D not resolved. Germline V CDR1 and CDR2: SNHLY, FYNNEI. This CDR3 spans 9 amino acids. V was clipped by 6 bases and J by 14 bases, with 10 bases between them. The CDR3 spells CASRAPETF. Written as DNA, the CDR3 is TGTGCCAGCAGAGCACCTGAGACCTTC.

The chain links TRBV19 to TRBJ1-4; D gene uncertain. Trimming shortened V by 3 bases and J by 8 bases, and 10 bases separated the two germline ends. This CDR3 comprises 13 residues. Looked up from germline, CDR1 is LNHDA and CDR2 is SQIVND (reference sequence). The CDR3 region has the DNA TGTGCCAGTAGTATGGGGAGATGGGAAAAACTGTTTTTT. It specifies CASSMGRWEKLFF.

The J gene is TRBJ2-1, the V gene TRBV18; D not resolved. There are 14 residues in the CDR3. Trimming took off 1 base at V and 1 base at J, with 5 bases between the two ends. The V gene's germline CDR1 is KGHSH and CDR2 LQKENI. The CDR3 reads CASSPRASYNEQFF. DNA for the CDR3: TGTGCCAGCTCACCACGTGCGTCCTACAATGAGCAGTTCTTC.

The V and J genes are TRBV2 and TRBJ2-2; a weak D match, TRBD1 (6 bases). The CDR3 runs 13 residues. From germline, CDR1 is SNHLY and CDR2 FYNNEI. Trimming removed 7 bases at V and 3 bases at J, with 9 bases between. The CDR3 sequence is CASNRDHTGELFF. In nucleotides, the CDR3 is TGTGCCAGCAACAGGGATCACACCGGGGAGCTGTTTTTT. The full variable domain, its missing parts supplied by reference TRBV2 and TRBJ2-2, is EPEVTQTPSHQVTQMGQEVILRCVPISNHLYFYWYRQILGQKVEFLVSFYNNEISEKSEIFDDQFSVERPDGSNFTLKIRSTKLEDSAMYFCASNRDHTGELFFGEGSRLTVL.

The rearrangement joins TRBV14 to TRBJ2-7; D is undetermined. The CDR3 spans 13 residues. V lost 1 base to trimming and J lost 6 bases, with 10 bases between them. Germline V gene data show CDR1 as SGHDN and CDR2 as FVKESK. As DNA, the CDR3 is TGTGCCAGCAGCCAAGGACTGCATAGCGAGCAGTACTTC. It specifies CASSQGLHSEQYF. Variable domain in full (rest from reference TRBV14 and TRBJ2-7): EAGVTQFPSHSVIEKGQTVTLRCDPISGHDNLYWYRRVMGKEIKFLLHFVKESKQDESGMPNNRFLAERTGGTYSTLKVQPAELEDSGVYFCASSQGLHSEQYFGPGTRLTVT.

V usage is TRBV5-1 and J usage is TRBJ2-2; TRBD2 agrees at 12 bases. The CDR3 consists of 18 residues. V trimming: 0 bases; J trimming: 1 base; junction bases outside the gene matches: 4. Germline V gene data show CDR1 as SGHRS and CDR2 as YFSETQ. The CDR3: CASSLGLAGVGNTGELFF. In nucleotides, the CDR3 is TGCGCCAGCAGCTTGGGACTAGCGGGAGTGGGGAACACCGGGGAGCTGTTTTTT.

The chain recombines TRBV7-6 with TRBJ2-3, with D tentatively TRBD1 (8 bases). CDR3 length equals 16 residues. Trimming stripped 4 bases from V and 1 base from J, with 15 bases between. Germline-derived CDR1 and CDR2 are SGHVS and FNYEAQ. The chain's CDR3 is CASSSPQGGGTDTQYF. CDR3 bases: TGTGCCAGCAGCTCCCCACAGGGGGGGGGCACAGATACGCAGTATTTT. The full variable domain, completed using reference TRBV7-6 and TRBJ2-3, is GAGVSQSPRYKVTKRGQDVALRCDPISGHVSLYWYRQALGQGPEFLTYFNYEAQQDKSGLPNDRFSAERPEGSISTLTIQRTEQRDSAMYRCASSSPQGGGTDTQYFGPGTRLTVL.

The chain uses TRBV2 and TRBJ2-3, with 7 bases matching TRBD2. The CDR3 totals 15 residues. V dropped 6 bases and J dropped 2; count of bases not matched to a gene: 8. Looked up from germline, CDR1 is SNHLY and CDR2 is FYNNEI. CDR3 loop: CASSPWGGPTDTQYF. The CDR3 coding sequence is TGTGCCAGCAGCCCGTGGGGGGGACCCACAGATACGCAGTATTTT.

The V gene is TRBV19, the J gene TRBJ1-5, with a possible D match to TRBD1 (5 bases). V was clipped by 1 base and J by 7 bases, with 14 bases between them. The CDR3 is 15 amino acids. Germline assignment: CDR1 LNHDA and CDR2 SQIVND (reference sequence). Written as DNA, the CDR3 is TGTGCCAGTAGTATAGCGGCAGGGCCTAGGCAGCCCCAGCATTTT. Its protein product is CASSIAAGPRQPQHF.

The chain employs TRBV28 and TRBJ1-4; the match to TRBD1 covers 7 bases. From germline, CDR1 is MDHEN and CDR2 SYDVKM. V lost 6 bases, J lost 8 bases, and 9 bases stayed unmatched. The CDR3 extends over 14 amino acids. Here the CDR3 DNA reads TGTGCCAGCAGCGAGGGGGCCGACCAGGAAAAACTGTTTTTT. Amino acids: CASSEGADQEKLFF.

This clone was seen only once. The chain couples TRBV5-1 to TRBJ1-2; 8 positions match TRBD1. This CDR3 spans 14 amino acids. Trimming cost V 2 bases and J 2 bases; bases outside gene matches: 2. CDR1 SGHRS and CDR2 YFSETQ come from the germline V gene. CDR3 residues: CASSFRTGNYGYTF. CDR3 nucleotide sequence: TGCGCCAGCAGCTTCCGGACAGGGAACTATGGCTACACCTTC. The full variable domain, its missing parts supplied by reference TRBV5-1 and TRBJ1-2, is KAGVTQTPRYLIKTRGQQVTLSCSPISGHRSVSWYQQTPGQGLQFLFEYFSETQRNKGNFPGRFSGRQFSNSRSEMNVSTLELGDSALYLCASSFRTGNYGYTFGSGTRLTVV.

The rearrangement uses TRBV4-2 and TRBJ2-5; 10 bases align to TRBD2. CDR1 LGHNA and CDR2 YNFKEQ come from the germline V gene. The CDR3 extends over 18 amino acids. Losses at the gene ends were 0 bases for V and 4 bases for J; bases not matched to a gene: 11. CDR3 DNA: TGTGCCAGCAGCCAAGACCCGGGCAGCGGGAGGGCCGTAGAGACCCAGTACTTC. Translation gives CASSQDPGSGRAVETQYF.

The chain has TRBV27 and TRBJ1-6, with 7 positions matching TRBD1. CDR1 MNHEY and CDR2 SMNVEV come from the germline V gene (reference sequence). The ends lost 4 bases at V and 3 bases at J; junction bases unmatched: 3. CDR3 size: 15 residues. CDR3 nucleotide sequence: TGTGCCAGCAGTTCCGGGACAGACTATAATTCACCCCTCCACTTT. Residues: CASSSGTDYNSPLHF.

J is TRBJ2-1 and V is TRBV19, with 9 bases lining up with TRBD2. The CDR3 length is 16 residues. V lost 5 bases, J lost 0 bases, and 5 bases stayed unmatched. Looked up from germline, CDR1 is LNHDA and CDR2 is SQIVND (reference sequence). CDR3 amino acids: CASSSLSGSSYNEQFF. CDR3 sequence (DNA): TGTGCCAGTAGTTCTCTTAGCGGGAGCTCCTACAATGAGCAGTTCTTC.

This clone was seen more than once but under ten times. V usage is TRBV2 and J usage is TRBJ2-3, with D maybe TRBD2 (6 bases). The CDR3 totals 13 residues. The germline gives CDR1 SNHLY, CDR2 FYNNEI. V was cut by 8 bases and J by 1 base, with 10 bases left in between. CDR3 sequence: CASGRRGTDTQYF. CDR3 bases: TGTGCCAGCGGGAGGCGCGGCACAGATACGCAGTATTTT.

This clone was detected once. This chain links TRBV30 with TRBJ2-7; no clear D. V gave up 2 bases and J gave up 3 bases, with 11 bases separating them. The CDR3 is made up of 13 amino acids. The germline gives CDR1 GTSNPN, CDR2 SVGIG (reference sequence). The CDR3 loop reads CAWSSEENYEQYF. The CDR3 DNA follows: TGTGCCTGGAGTTCAGAGGAGAACTACGAGCAGTACTTC.

This chain joins TRBV7-2 and TRBJ1-6, with a tentative D call TRBD1 (6 bases). The CDR3 has 20 residues. Germline assignment: CDR1 SGHTA and CDR2 FQGNSA. V was cut by 0 bases and J by 7 bases, with 25 bases left in between. The CDR3 DNA reads as TGTGCCAGCAGCTTAGCGAGGGGGTCGTGGGCAAAAGATTTAAATTCACCCCTCCACTTT. Translating gives CASSLARGSWAKDLNSPLHF.

This clone showed up just once. This chain joins TRBV19 and TRBJ2-1; D gene uncertain. Germline values: CDR1 LNHDA, CDR2 SQIVND (reference sequence). CDR3 length equals 11 residues. The V and J ends lost 3 bases and 6 bases respectively, with 3 bases between them. The CDR3: CASSIRNEQFF. CDR3 sequence (DNA): TGTGCCAGTAGTATTCGCAATGAGCAGTTCTTC. Based on the CDR3 plus reference TRBV19 and TRBJ2-1, the full variable domain is DGGITQSPKYLFRKEGQNVTLSCEQNLNHDAMYWYRQDPGQGLRLIYYSQIVNDFQKGDIAEGYSVSREKKESFPLTVTSAQKNPTAFYLCASSIRNEQFFGPGTRLTVL.

The V and J genes are TRBV12-5 and TRBJ1-1; TRBD1 matches at 11 bases. With 4 bases clipped from V and 4 bases from J, the junction kept 2 bases outside the gene matches. Germline assignment: CDR1 LGHNT and CDR2 FRNRAP. The CDR3 sequence is 14 residues long. DNA for the CDR3: TGTGCTAGTGGTTGGGGACAGGGGGGCACTGAAGCTTTCTTT. Its translation is CASGWGQGGTEAFF. The full variable domain, with the rest looked up from reference TRBV12-5 and TRBJ1-1, is DARVTQTPRHKVTEMGQEVTMRCQPILGHNTVFWYRQTMMQGLELLAYFRNRAPLDDSGMPKDRFSAEMPDATLATLKIQPSEPRDSAVYFCASGWGQGGTEAFFGQGTRLTVV.

The chain carries TRBV18 and TRBJ1-5, with D possibly being TRBD1 (5 bases). Germline V gives CDR1 KGHSH, CDR2 LQKENI. Trimming took 6 bases from V and 7 from J, leaving 19 bases between them. The CDR3 runs 15 residues. CDR3 amino acids: CASSSRGGEGQPQHF. The CDR3 DNA follows: TGTGCCAGCTCGTCCCGTGGGGGGGAGGGCCAGCCCCAGCATTTT. Supplemented by reference TRBV18 and TRBJ1-5, the full variable domain reads NAGVMQNPRHLVRRRGQEARLRCSPMKGHSHVYWYRQLPEEGLKFMVYLQKENIIDESGMPKERFSAEFPKEGPSILRIQQVVRGDSAAYFCASSSRGGEGQPQHFGDGTRLSIL.

V is TRBV9 and J is TRBJ2-2; 8 bases are shared with TRBD2. The CDR3 sequence is 16 residues long. The V gene end was trimmed by 4 bases and the J gene end by 4 bases; junction bases not matched to a gene: 9. Germline V gene sequence: CDR1 SGDLS, CDR2 YYNGEE. In nucleotides, the CDR3 is TGTGCCAGCAGCAGAAGCGGGAGTGGCGTCACCGGGGAGCTGTTTTTT. Translated, it gives CASSRSGSGVTGELFF.

This sequence joins TRBV5-1 and TRBJ2-2, with D possibly TRBD1 on 6 matching bases. Germline V CDR1 and CDR2: SGHRS, YFSETQ. Trimming left V 4 bases short and J 1 base short, with 8 bases between. The CDR3 totals 14 residues. The CDR3 DNA reads as TGCGCCAGCAGCCCACAGGGGAACACCGGGGAGCTGTTTTTT. Protein sequence: CASSPQGNTGELFF.

The chain employs TRBV4-1 and TRBJ2-5, with TRBD2 matching over 11 bases. CDR3 length: 16 residues. Germline assignment: CDR1 MGHRA and CDR2 YSYEKL. The junction had 8 bases not matched to a gene; V was cut back by 3 bases and J by 5 bases. The CDR3 is CASSHLIAGGAETQYF. CDR3 DNA sequence: TGCGCCAGCAGCCACCTCATAGCGGGAGGGGCGGAGACCCAGTACTTC.

This clone was seen a few times. The J gene is TRBJ2-3, the V gene TRBV5-6; possible D gene TRBD1, 6 bases. Germline V CDR1 and CDR2: SGHDT, YYEEEE. Trimming shortened V by 3 bases and J by 3 bases, and 17 bases separated the two germline ends. This CDR3 is 16 amino acids long. CDR3 region: CASSWGSGAGTDTQYF. The DNA for the CDR3 is TGTGCCAGCAGCTGGGGGTCAGGGGCCGGGACAGATACGCAGTATTTT.

This chain connects TRBV10-3 to TRBJ1-5; perhaps TRBD1 as D (6 bases). This CDR3 spans 14 amino acids. CDR1 is ENHRY, CDR2 SYGVKD, per germline. The ends were cut back, 4 bases at V and 4 bases at J, with 11 bases in the middle. In DNA, the CDR3 is TGTGCCATCAGTGCGCTGGGGGCAAATCAGCCCCAGCATTTT. It specifies CAISALGANQPQHF.

V and J are TRBV2 and TRBJ1-6; the D gene is possibly TRBD1 (6 bases). Germline V gene data show CDR1 as SNHLY and CDR2 as FYNNEI. This CDR3 spans 17 amino acids. The V gene lost 5 bases and the J gene lost 2 bases, with 16 bases spanning the gap. CDR3 coding DNA: TGTGCCAGCAGTAACCCTATAGGACAGCCCTATAATTCACCCCTCCACTTT. Protein product: CASSNPIGQPYNSPLHF.

This sequence joins TRBV7-3 and TRBJ2-1; TRBD2 matches 8 bases. Germline values: CDR1 SGHTA, CDR2 FQGTGA. The trim removed 3 bases at V and 7 bases at J, leaving 8 bases unmatched. The CDR3 runs 15 residues. The CDR3 DNA reads as TGTGCCAGCAGCTTGGGGACTAGAGGTTCGAATGAGCAGTTCTTC. It translates to CASSLGTRGSNEQFF.